Listed below are T cell receptor beta chains from one sample, sequenced in a study of long-term antiretroviral therapy in people with HIV. Method: immunoSEQ multiplex PCR; TCRdb's copy keeps in-frame clones and lacks some. The repertoire holds some 23,000 clones, with approximately 73% as singletons. The input for sequencing was unsorted PBMCs, taken 0.5 years after starting antiretroviral therapy. The source of these receptors is a woman in her thirties or forties with HIV. Each CDR3 is given with its conserved first and last residue. A D gene is named only where the DNA matches it firmly. Not every row has a clone size; where given, it reads once, few, many or a size class.

NA,NA,TRBV6-5,TRBJ1-4,TGTGCCAGCAGTTACTCAAGGGGCGGCCCGAATGAAAAACTGTTTTTT,CASSYSRGGPNEKLFF
NA,NA,TRBV4-3,TRBJ2-7,TGCGCCAGCAGCCAAGATCTCCCCGGGGGCTACGAGCAGTACTTC,CASSQDLPGGYEQYF
TRBD2,once,TRBV29-1,TRBJ2-3,TGCAGCGCCCGAAAAACTAGCGGGGCCGCAGGTCCGACGGCAGATACGCAGTATTTT,CSARKTSGAAGPTADTQYF
TRBD2,NA,TRBV29-1,TRBJ2-5,TGCAGCGCCATGACTAGCGGGGGGACAGAGACCCAGTACTTC,CSAMTSGGTETQYF
TRBD1,NA,TRBV13,TRBJ1-6,TGTGCCAGCAGCTCCTCCGGGACAGACTATAATTCACCCCTCCACTTT,CASSSSGTDYNSPLHF
NA,NA,TRBV5-4,TRBJ1-1,TGTGCCAGCAGCCTTGGACAAGGGACCACTGAAGCTTTCTTT,CASSLGQGTTEAFF
TRBD2,NA,TRBV14,TRBJ2-4,TGTGCCAGCAAACCGCTAGCGGGGCCAAACATTCAGTACTTC,CASKPLAGPNIQYF
NA,NA,TRBV7-2,TRBJ1-5,TGTGCCAGCAGCTTCCGGGACCCTGGACAGCCCCAGCATTTT,CASSFRDPGQPQHF
NA,NA,TRBV7-9,TRBJ2-5,TGTGCCAGCAGCTCGAGGCAACTATCCGGGACCCCGGTGGGGGAGACCCAGTACTTC,CASSSRQLSGTPVGETQYF
NA,NA,TRBV29-1,TRBJ2-3,TGCAGCGTGAGGCCACAGACATTTAGCACAGATACGCAGTATTTT,CSVRPQTFSTDTQYF
NA,NA,TRBV7-2,TRBJ2-5,TGTGCCAGCAGCTTAGAAGCAGCAGGGGAGACCCAGTACTTC,CASSLEAAGETQYF
NA,NA,TRBV10-3,TRBJ2-7,TGTGCCATCAGTGAGGACAGGGAGGGCGAGCAGTACTTC,CAISEDREGEQYF
NA,NA,TRBV23-1,TRBJ2-7,TGCGCCAGCAGTGGGGGGGCAATCCCTTCCTACGAGCAGTACTTC,CASSGGAIPSYEQYF
NA,few,TRBV27,TRBJ1-5,TGTGCCAGCAGTTTTCTACCCTTATCTGGCAATCAGCCCCAGCATTTT,CASSFLPLSGNQPQHF
NA,NA,TRBV5-1,TRBJ2-3,TGCGCCAGCAGCAATCTGGGGGCGCAAGATACGCAGTATTTT,CASSNLGAQDTQYF
NA,NA,TRBV7-2,TRBJ2-1,TGTGCCAGCAGCTTAGGGGTGGGGGGTTACAATGAGCAGTTCTTC,CASSLGVGGYNEQFF
NA,NA,TRBV6-5,TRBJ1-2,TGTGCCAGCAGTTTTAGGGCAGACTTCCCCTCGGGGTACACCTTC,CASSFRADFPSGYTF
TRBD1,NA,TRBV7-2,TRBJ1-1,TGTGCCAGCAGCAGGGGACAGGCTACCACTGAAGCTTTCTTT,CASSRGQATTEAFF
NA,NA,TRBV25-1,TRBJ2-1,TGTGCCAGCACTGGGGCGAATGAGCAGTTCTTC,CASTGANEQFF
TRBD1,NA,TRBV5-4,TRBJ1-1,TGTGCCAGCAGCGTGTCTGGGACAGGGCTCTATGAAGCTTTCTTT,CASSVSGTGLYEAFF
NA,NA,TRBV7-9,TRBJ2-7,TGTGCCAGCAGCTATCACAGATCCTACGAGCAGTACTTC,CASSYHRSYEQYF
TRBD2,NA,TRBV6-4,TRBJ2-1,TGTGCCAGCAGGGAAGCGAGCGGGGGGGCCGGGAATGAGCAGTTCTTC,CASREASGGAGNEQFF
NA,NA,TRBV19,TRBJ2-4,TGTGCCAGTAGTTTGACAGGTGCCAAAAACATTCAGTACTTC,CASSLTGAKNIQYF
NA,NA,TRBV28,TRBJ1-2,TGTGCCAGCAGTTTTGACCCACAGGGTTCTAGTTTATATGGCTACACCTTC,CASSFDPQGSSLYGYTF
TRBD1,NA,TRBV16,TRBJ1-5,TGTGCCAGCAGCGGGACAGGGGGCCATCAGCCCCAGCATTTT,CASSGTGGHQPQHF
NA,NA,TRBV7-2,TRBJ1-2,TGTGCCAGCAGCTCCTCCGGGGCCAGTATCTATGGCTACACCTTC,CASSSSGASIYGYTF
NA,few,TRBV7-2,TRBJ1-2,TGTGCCAGCACCCTGGGACCTTCCGACTACACCTTC,CASTLGPSDYTF
NA,once,TRBV5-4,TRBJ1-2,TGTGCCAGCAGCCCGGAACCTCAAAGGGGCTACACCTTC,CASSPEPQRGYTF
NA,NA,TRBV7-9,TRBJ1-1,TGTGCCAGCAGCTTTTGGGCAAGGGCTCCTGAAGCTTTCTTT,CASSFWARAPEAFF
NA,once,TRBV7-6,TRBJ1-6,TGTGCCAGCAGCCCGGGACTTTCGGGCTCCTATAATTCACCCCTCCACTTT,CASSPGLSGSYNSPLHF
TRBD2,NA,TRBV5-1,TRBJ2-2,TGCGCCAGCAGCTCCGGGGGGGGGCACGGGGAGCTGTTTTTT,CASSSGGGHGELFF
NA,once,TRBV28,TRBJ1-2,TGTGCCAGCAGTTCACCCGCCTATGGCTACACCTTC,CASSSPAYGYTF
NA,NA,TRBV2,TRBJ2-3,TGTGCCAGCAGTGGACTAAACACAGATACGCAGTATTTT,CASSGLNTDTQYF
TRBD1,few,TRBV11-2,TRBJ1-4,TGTGCCAGCAGCTTAGACAGGGGGCTGACTAATGAAAAACTGTTTTTT,CASSLDRGLTNEKLFF
TRBD2,NA,TRBV6-4,TRBJ2-7,TGTGCCAGCAGCGTACAGCGGGGGTACGAGCAGTACTTC,CASSVQRGYEQYF
NA,few,TRBV7-3,TRBJ2-3,TGTGCCAGCAGCTTAATGGGCACAGATACGCAGTATTTT,CASSLMGTDTQYF
TRBD1,few,TRBV28,TRBJ2-4,TGTGCCAGCACGACAGGGCGAGATTTAAACATTCAGTACTTC,CASTTGRDLNIQYF
TRBD1,once,TRBV28,TRBJ2-1,TGTGCCAGCAGTTCCCTGACAGGGTACAATGAGCAGTTCTTC,CASSSLTGYNEQFF
TRBD1,NA,TRBV7-2,TRBJ1-1,TGTGCCAGCAGCCCGACAGGGCCGTACACTGAAGCTTTCTTT,CASSPTGPYTEAFF
NA,NA,TRBV5-4,TRBJ2-2,TGTGCCAGCAGCCTTACAGGGTATGCGAACACCGGGGAGCTGTTTTTT,CASSLTGYANTGELFF
NA,NA,TRBV6-5,TRBJ1-4,TGTGCCAGCAGTTCCCCTCAAAGGAGTGGGGAAAAACTGTTTTTT,CASSSPQRSGEKLFF
NA,NA,TRBV18,TRBJ2-3,TGTGCCAGCACAACCGGGGAGAGAGATACGCAGTATTTT,CASTTGERDTQYF
NA,few,TRBV5-6,TRBJ1-2,TGTGCCAGCACCCAACTCGGACAGAAGTATGGCTACACCTTC,CASTQLGQKYGYTF
NA,NA,TRBV5-4,TRBJ2-1,TGTGCCAGCAGCTTGGCTTCAGGTACTGAGCAGTTCTTC,CASSLASGTEQFF
TRBD1,few,TRBV4-2,TRBJ1-2,TGTGCCAGCAGCCCTGGGACAGGGGACGCCCCATATGGCTACACCTTC,CASSPGTGDAPYGYTF
NA,few,TRBV11-2,TRBJ2-7,TGTGCCAGCAGCTTAGGGGGCGTCGAGTCGCCCGACGAGCAGTACTTC,CASSLGGVESPDEQYF
NA,NA,TRBV5-6,TRBJ2-2,TGTGCCAGCAGCTTGGTCGGGGGGCCTTCGAACACCGGGGAGCTGTTTTTT,CASSLVGGPSNTGELFF
NA,NA,TRBV7-3,TRBJ2-5,TGTGCCAGCAGCCGGGATCCACATAGAGAGACCCAGTACTTC,CASSRDPHRETQYF
NA,NA,TRBV7-2,TRBJ2-7,TGTGCCAGCAGCTTAGCACAGGGTCCGGCCTACGAGCAGTACTTC,CASSLAQGPAYEQYF
NA,once,TRBV18,TRBJ1-1,TGTGCCAGCTCACCCATCATCGGGGGCGCGGGACCTGAAGCTTTCTTT,CASSPIIGGAGPEAFF
NA,NA,TRBV4-1,TRBJ1-6,TGCGCCAGCAGCCAAGATCGGGGGGGGGCGGTTAATTCACCCCTCCACTTT,CASSQDRGGAVNSPLHF
NA,NA,TRBV7-9,TRBJ2-2,TGTGCCAGCAGCGACACTCCCTTCAGGACGGTGGACACCGGGGAGCTGTTTTTT,CASSDTPFRTVDTGELFF
NA,NA,TRBV6-5,TRBJ2-2,TGTGCCAGCCATCACGGGGTAGGAGCGCCCGGGGAGCTGTTTTTT,CASHHGVGAPGELFF
NA,few,TRBV15,TRBJ1-4,TGTGCCACCAGCAGAGATATGACCCCGGGAGAAAAACTGTTTTTT,CATSRDMTPGEKLFF
NA,NA,TRBV30,TRBJ1-6,TGTGCCGGTCAAGTTGGAACAGGCTATAATTCACCCCTCCACTTT,CAGQVGTGYNSPLHF